The T cell receptor beta chain under discussion was sequenced for a study of blood T cell repertoires in COVID-19. The assay was immunoSEQ multiplex PCR, and TCRdb's table has in-frame clones only and misses some. This sample has about 210,000 clones, with roughly 78% found just once. The CDR3 totals 18 residues. CDR1 MGHDK and CDR2 SYGVNS come from the germline V gene. The V and J ends lost 2 bases and 4 bases, in that order; junction bases with no gene match: 6. This chain links TRBV25-1 with TRBJ2-1, with TRBD2 matching 15 bases. This TCR came from a woman in her forties with acute or convalescent COVID-19. Sequencing used peripheral blood. The CDR3 coding sequence is TGTGCCAGCAGTGAAGGAGGACTAGCGGGAGGGAAGTACAATGAGCAGTTCTTC. Translation: CASSEGGLAGGKYNEQFF.